This TCR beta chain was retrieved from a study of T cells in Graves' hyperthyroidism and ophthalmopathy. Study-level background: Peripheral blood was drawn at first diagnosis, prior to all treatment.

Note on this clonotype: The junction does not match germline at one end; this may be a read error.

Germline CDR1 reads DFQATT; CDR2 reads SNEGSKA (reference sequence). The CDR3 has 12 amino acids. An absence of ophthalmopathy progression within 18 months meant stable Graves' hyperthyroidism. What was amplified from RNA transcripts were TCR beta CDR3 regions. An initial round of RT-PCR targeting the TCR CDR3 relied on the HTBI primer set. TCRdb analysed the multiplex PCR reads with MiXCR anew, one entry per CDR3 protein. In the table there are tens of thousands of distinct CDR3 sequences, roughly 46% of which are singletons. Sequenced material: blood. The source is a woman younger than 45 with Graves' hyperthyroidism. The chain carries TRBV20-1 and TRBJ1-1, with D tentatively TRBD1 (6 bases). The CDR3 sequence: CSVTPGGTEASF. In DNA, the CDR3 is TGCAGTGTTACCCCGGGGGGCACTGAAGCTTCCTTT.